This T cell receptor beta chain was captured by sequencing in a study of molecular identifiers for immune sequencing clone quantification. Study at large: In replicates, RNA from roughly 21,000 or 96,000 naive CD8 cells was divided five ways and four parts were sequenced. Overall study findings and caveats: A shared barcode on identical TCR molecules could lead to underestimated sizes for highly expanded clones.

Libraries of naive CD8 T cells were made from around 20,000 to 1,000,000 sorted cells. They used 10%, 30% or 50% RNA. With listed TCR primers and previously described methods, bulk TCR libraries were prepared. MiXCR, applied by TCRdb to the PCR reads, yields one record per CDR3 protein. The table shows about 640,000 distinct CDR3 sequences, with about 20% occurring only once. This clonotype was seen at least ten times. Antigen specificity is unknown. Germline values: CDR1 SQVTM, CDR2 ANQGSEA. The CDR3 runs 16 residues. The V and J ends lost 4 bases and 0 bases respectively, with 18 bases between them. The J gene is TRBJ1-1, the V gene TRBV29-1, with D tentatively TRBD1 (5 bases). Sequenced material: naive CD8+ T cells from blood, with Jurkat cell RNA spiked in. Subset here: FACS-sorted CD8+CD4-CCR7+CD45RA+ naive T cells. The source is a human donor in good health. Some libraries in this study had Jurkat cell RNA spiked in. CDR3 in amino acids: CSVAVETAKMNTEAFF. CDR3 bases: TGCAGCGTTGCGGTGGAGACAGCAAAGATGAACACTGAAGCTTTCTTT.